The clone carrying this T cell receptor (beta chain) showed up just once. The data stem from a study of blood T cell repertoires in COVID-19. In the study overall: Nucleic acid was either cDNA or gDNA, and it came from T cells, B-cell-depleted T cells, or PBMCs.

Original handling: From reference gene primer amplification, estimates of nucleated cell counts were derived. Libraries were prepared by immunoSEQ multiplex PCR; TCRdb keeps only in-frame clonotypes and omits some of them. The D gene and trimming were derived from the DNA, and the V and J assignments and clone size from that table. The repertoire holds 150,000 or so clones, with about 85% as singletons. The TCR sequence derives from a man between 60 and 75 years old with acute or convalescent COVID-19. Sequencing input: peripheral blood.

The CDR3 reads CASSLTGANSPLHF. The CDR3 DNA is TGTGCCAGTAGTCTGACAGGAGCTAATTCACCCCTCCACTTT. This chain links TRBV19 with TRBJ1-6, with a weak D call TRBD1 (6 bases). In germline, CDR1 is LNHDA, CDR2 SQIVND (reference sequence). CDR3 length: 14 residues. Trimming took off 5 bases at V and 6 bases at J, with 11 bases between the two ends.